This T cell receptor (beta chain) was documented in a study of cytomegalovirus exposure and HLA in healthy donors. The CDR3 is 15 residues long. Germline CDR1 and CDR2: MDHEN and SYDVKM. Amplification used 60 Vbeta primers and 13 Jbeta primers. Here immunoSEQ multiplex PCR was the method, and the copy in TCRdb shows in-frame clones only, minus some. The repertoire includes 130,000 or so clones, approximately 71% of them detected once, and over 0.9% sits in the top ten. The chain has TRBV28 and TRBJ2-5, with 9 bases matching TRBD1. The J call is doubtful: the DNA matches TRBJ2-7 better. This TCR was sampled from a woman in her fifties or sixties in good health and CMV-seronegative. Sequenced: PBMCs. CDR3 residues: CASSLPWTGAYEQYF. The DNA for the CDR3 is TGTGCCAGCAGTTTACCCTGGACAGGGGCCTACGAGCAGTACTTC.